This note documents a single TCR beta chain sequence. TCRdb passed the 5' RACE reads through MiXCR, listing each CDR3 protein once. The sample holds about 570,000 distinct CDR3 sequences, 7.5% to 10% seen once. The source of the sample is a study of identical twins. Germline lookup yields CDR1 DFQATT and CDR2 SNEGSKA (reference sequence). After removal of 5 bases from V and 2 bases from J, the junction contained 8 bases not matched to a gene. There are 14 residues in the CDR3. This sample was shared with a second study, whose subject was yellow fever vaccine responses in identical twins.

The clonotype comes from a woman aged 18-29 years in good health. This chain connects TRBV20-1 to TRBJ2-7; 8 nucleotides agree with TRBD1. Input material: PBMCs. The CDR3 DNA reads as TGCAGTGCTGAGGGGACAGGACGGACCTACGAGCAGTACTTC. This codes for CSAEGTGRTYEQYF.